This entry lists 8 T cell receptor beta chains sequenced from one sample in a study of breast tumors, draining lymph nodes, adjacent tissues. Samples came from axillary lymph nodes draining the breast cancer. TCRdb independently ran MiXCR on the multiplex PCR reads; one entry per CDR3 protein. The sample holds around 250,000 distinct CDR3 sequences; less than 40% are singletons and the top ten take roughly 3.5%. What was sequenced was axillary lymph node tissue. Receptor source: a female donor with breast cancer. Some clones in this sample may be carry-over from other donors' samples.

This clonotype has a handful of counts. The chain links TRBV6-5 to TRBJ1-3; tentatively, D is TRBD1 (5 bases). Deletions cut 0 bases from V and 0 bases from J, with 9 bases between. The CDR3 has 16 amino acids. The germline CDR1 and CDR2 sequences are MNHEY and SVGAGI. The CDR3 nucleotides are TGTGCCAGCAGTTACTCGCCAGGGTCCTCTGGAAACACCATATATTTT. Its protein is CASSYSPGSSGNTIYF.

CDR3 nucleotides: TGTGCCAGTAGTATCTGGGGGCAGAACACTGAAGCTTTCTTT. As protein: CASSIWGQNTEAFF. The V call is TRBV19, the J call TRBJ1-1; TRBD1 might be the D (6 bases). This CDR3 spans 14 amino acids. The V gene's germline CDR1 is LNHDA and CDR2 SQIVND (reference sequence). V was cut by 3 bases and J by 1 base, with 9 bases left in between.

This clonotype has a count of ten or more. This chain uses TRBV20-1 with TRBJ2-1; no clear D gene. The germline V and J ends were trimmed by 3 bases and 4 bases, with 16 bases remaining between them. This CDR3 has 15 residues. Germline V CDR1 and CDR2: DFQATT, SNEGSKA (reference sequence). CDR3 loop: CSASRSEGGYNEQFF. Here the CDR3 DNA reads TGCAGTGCTAGTCGGTCCGAAGGTGGGTACAATGAGCAGTTCTTC.

V and J are TRBV7-9 and TRBJ1-2; TRBD1 is a possible D gene (6 bases). Germline V gives CDR1 SEHNR, CDR2 FQNEAQ (reference sequence). V was shortened by 2 bases and J by 8 bases, with 18 bases between the two germline ends. CDR3 length: 15 amino acids. CDR3 residues: CASSLPRTDLYGYTF. The CDR3 region has the DNA TGTGCCAGCAGCTTACCCCGGACAGACCTCTACGGCTACACCTTC.

This clonotype appeared a few times. The J gene is TRBJ2-1, the V gene TRBV12-3 or TRBV12-4; D is undetermined. The CDR3 extends over 13 amino acids. V dropped 3 bases and J dropped 6 bases, with 9 bases sitting between them. CDR3 residues: CASSFIGFNEQFF. The CDR3, as DNA: TGTGCCAGCAGTTTTATCGGGTTCAATGAGCAGTTCTTC.

This clonotype was counted a single time. This may come from a read error, since a much larger clone is one base off. This chain connects TRBV12-5 to TRBJ1-2; D is perhaps TRBD1 (5 bases). The V gene's germline CDR1 is LGHNT and CDR2 FRNRAP. The CDR3 has 14 residues. The CDR3 loop is CASSPSGAGWGYTF. The CDR3 region has the DNA TGTGCCAGCAGCCCCTCCGGGGCTGGGTGGGGCTACACCTTC.

This clonotype was seen many times. V usage is TRBV5-4 and J usage is TRBJ1-3; perhaps TRBD1 as D (6 bases). V dropped 0 bases and J dropped 4 bases, with 11 bases sitting between them. CDR1 and CDR2 from the germline V gene are SGHNT and YYREEE (reference sequence). The length of the CDR3 is 15 residues. CDR3 sequence reads: CASSLVGGTGNTIYF. The CDR3, as DNA: TGTGCCAGCAGCTTGGTAGGGGGGACCGGAAACACCATATATTTT.

This clonotype has a handful of counts. The V gene is TRBV5-1, the J gene TRBJ1-1; 7 bases are shared with TRBD1. Germline V gives CDR1 SGHRS, CDR2 YFSETQ. J gave up 1 base and V 4 bases, and 7 bases lay outside the gene matches. This CDR3 has 15 amino acids. CDR3 in DNA: TGCGCCAGCAGCGGAAACAGGGGCCCGAACACTGAAGCTTTCTTT. Translating gives CASSGNRGPNTEAFF.